These 8 T cell receptor beta chains share one sample of origin, sequenced in a study of neurological immune-mediated disorders. TCRdb recomputed calls from the 5' RACE reads with MiXCR, one row per CDR3 protein. The sample has about 120,000 distinct CDR3 sequences, about 3.4% seen once. Sequencing input: PBMCs. The source of these receptors is a woman in her twenties or thirties with multiple sclerosis.

There are many counts of this clonotype. The CDR3 region is CASSLAGPNEKLFF. DNA for the CDR3: TGCGCCAGCAGCTTAGCGGGGCCGAATGAAAAACTGTTTTTT. The chain joins TRBV5-1 to TRBJ1-4; D perhaps matches TRBD1 (5 bases). The CDR3 is made up of 14 amino acids. Germline V gene sequence: CDR1 SGHRS, CDR2 YFSETQ. The V gene lost 2 bases and the J gene lost 5 bases, with 10 bases spanning the gap.

This clonotype was picked up a small number of times. Given a much more abundant clone one base away, this may be a read error. V usage is TRBV29-1 and J usage is TRBJ1-2, with D hard to call. This CDR3 has 13 amino acids. Germline V gives CDR1 SQVTM, CDR2 ANQGSEA. Trimming pared 1 base from V and 1 base from J, leaving 7 bases between. CDR3 sequence (DNA): TGCAGCGTTGAAGGTACGGATAACTATGGCTACACCTTC. This codes for CSVEGTDNYGYTF.

The J gene is TRBJ1-2, the V gene TRBV29-1; D might be TRBD1 (6 bases). Germline V gene sequence: CDR1 SQVTM, CDR2 ANQGSEA. The CDR3 consists of 13 residues. The ends were cut back, 0 bases at V and 7 bases at J, with 12 bases in the middle. The CDR3 DNA is TGCAGCGTTGAAGATCGGACAGAGGGTGGCTACACCTTC. It specifies CSVEDRTEGGYTF.

The chain joins TRBV6-2 or TRBV6-3 to TRBJ2-2, with 10 bases that match TRBD2. Germline V CDR1 and CDR2: MNHEY, SVGEGT. Trimming removed 6 bases from V and 6 bases from J; junction bases left unmatched: 7. There are 15 residues in the CDR3. This chain's CDR3 is CASRLAGAKAGELFF. The DNA for the CDR3 is TGTGCCAGCAGGCTAGCGGGAGCCAAGGCCGGGGAGCTGTTTTTT.

This clonotype was seen at least ten times. V is TRBV5-1 and J is TRBJ1-1; TRBD1 agrees at 7 bases. This CDR3 contains 14 residues. Germline CDR1 and CDR2: SGHRS and YFSETQ. V gave up 4 bases and J gave up 2 bases; unmatched junction bases: 5. In DNA, the CDR3 is TGCGCCAGCAGCCCGCAGGGGGGCAACACTGAAGCTTTCTTT. This sequence encodes CASSPQGGNTEAFF.

This clonotype was counted many times. V usage is TRBV6-5 and J usage is TRBJ2-1; 15 bases map to TRBD2. V was clipped by 6 bases and J by 3 bases; unmatched bases: 9. This CDR3 has 18 residues. From germline, CDR1 is MNHEY and CDR2 SVGAGI. DNA of the CDR3: TGTGCCAGCAGCCGGACCGGGACTAGCGGGAGGAGCTACAATGAGCAGTTCTTC. Residues: CASSRTGTSGRSYNEQFF.

In this sample, this clonotype turned up many times. The genes are TRBV4-1 and TRBJ2-7; D might be TRBD1 (6 bases). Germline assignment: CDR1 MGHRA and CDR2 YSYEKL. This CDR3 region has 16 residues. Trimming removed 4 bases from V and 5 bases from J, with 21 bases in between. CDR3 protein: CASSPPLTGIVHEQYF. For the CDR3, the DNA is TGCGCCAGCAGCCCACCCCTAACAGGGATCGTCCACGAGCAGTACTTC.

This clonotype was seen ten or more times. This chain links TRBV6-5 with TRBJ1-5; 8 bases agree with TRBD1. The CDR3 is made up of 13 amino acids. The V and J ends lost 6 bases and 6 bases, in that order; junction bases with no gene match: 4. Per the germline V gene, CDR1 is MNHEY and CDR2 is SVGAGI. CDR3 DNA: TGTGCCAGCAGCAAGGACAGGGCTCAGCCCCAGCATTTT. As protein: CASSKDRAQPQHF.